These 4 T cell receptor beta chains share one sample of origin, sequenced in a study of radiotherapy plus CTLA-4 blockade in lung cancer. Only in-frame clones appear in the TCRdb table, and some are missing; sequencing was by immunoSEQ multiplex PCR. The sample contains some 100,000 clones, 78% of which appear only once. The sample was peripheral blood, taken from a patient treated with radiotherapy plus ipilimumab. These receptors originate from a human donor with non-small cell lung cancer who had a partial response to radiotherapy plus ipilimumab.

V usage is TRBV29-1 and J usage is TRBJ2-7; possible D gene TRBD1, 6 bases. V was trimmed by 3 bases and J by 5 bases, leaving 11 bases between them. Germline-derived CDR1 and CDR2 are SQVTM and ANQGSEA. The length of the CDR3 is 12 residues. CDR3 amino acids: CSVEQGPNEQYF. CDR3 nucleotide sequence: TGCAGCGTTGAGCAGGGGCCTAACGAGCAGTACTTC.

This chain connects TRBV5-4 to TRBJ2-2, with 7 nucleotides matching TRBD2. The V segment lost 3 bases and the J segment 6 bases; nucleotides outside the gene matches: 11. CDR1 and CDR2 (germline): SGHNT, YYREEE (reference sequence). The CDR3 loop spans 16 amino acids. CDR3 sequence reads: CASSSLGPGRAGELFF. As DNA, the CDR3 is TGTGCCAGCAGCTCCTTGGGCCCAGGGAGGGCCGGGGAGCTGTTTTTT.

This rearrangement joins TRBV11-2 to TRBJ1-4; the D gene is possibly TRBD1 (5 bases). The CDR3 contains 16 residues. CDR1 is SGHAT and CDR2 is FQNNGV in the germline V gene. V was pared by 6 bases and J by 2 bases, with 16 bases between. CDR3 protein: CASRGQQDGTNEKLFF. In DNA form, the CDR3 reads TGTGCCAGCAGGGGGCAGCAGGACGGGACTAATGAAAAACTGTTTTTT.

This sequence joins TRBV5-6 and TRBJ2-2; D not resolved. V dropped 1 base and J dropped 5 bases, with 3 bases sitting between them. The CDR3 contains 12 residues. Per germline, CDR1 SGHDT and CDR2 YYEEEE. CDR3 nucleotide sequence: TGTGCCAGCAGCTTGCCGACCGGGGAGCTGTTTTTT. It translates to CASSLPTGELFF.